The clone carrying this T cell receptor beta chain was found a few times. In terms of origin and age, donors were healthy Caucasian individuals from Russia aged 6 to 90. There were at least 5.5 micrograms of total RNA extracted from every sample. Germline V CDR1 and CDR2: SGHTA, FQGNSA. V was pared by 5 bases and J by 7 bases, with 16 bases of the junction left unmatched. The CDR3 contains 17 residues. The data originate from a study of blood T cells in healthy people across ages. Then a second PCR, running about 6 to 12 cycles, was carried out with a sample-barcoded 5' primer and a J-beta primer mix. TCRdb recomputed calls from the 5' RACE reads with MiXCR, one row per CDR3 protein. The repertoire holds 1.8 million or so distinct CDR3 sequences, 35% to 50% seen once, with 23% in the top ten.

This clonotype originated in a human donor in good health. The specimen was blood. The chain joins TRBV7-2 to TRBJ1-2; 10 bases match TRBD1. For the CDR3, the DNA is TGTGCCAGCAGCCTAGGATCGGGACAGGGGCCTTCGATTGGCTACACCTTC. Translating it yields CASSLGSGQGPSIGYTF.